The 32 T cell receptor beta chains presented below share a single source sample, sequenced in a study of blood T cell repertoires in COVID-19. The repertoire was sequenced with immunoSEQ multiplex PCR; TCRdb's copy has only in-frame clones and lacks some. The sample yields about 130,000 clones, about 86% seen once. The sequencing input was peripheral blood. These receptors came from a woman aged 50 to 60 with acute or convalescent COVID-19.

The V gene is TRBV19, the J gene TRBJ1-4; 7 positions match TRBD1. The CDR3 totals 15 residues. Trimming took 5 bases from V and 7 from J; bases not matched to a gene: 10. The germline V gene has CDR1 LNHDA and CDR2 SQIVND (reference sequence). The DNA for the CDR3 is TGTGCCAGTAGTTCGAGGACAGGAGGGAGTGAAAAACTGTTTTTT. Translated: CASSSRTGGSEKLFF.

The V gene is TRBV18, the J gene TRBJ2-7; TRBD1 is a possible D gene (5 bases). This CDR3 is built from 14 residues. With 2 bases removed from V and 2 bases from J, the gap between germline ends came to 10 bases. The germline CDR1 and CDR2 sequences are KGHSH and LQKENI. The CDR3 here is CASSPVSQAYEQYF. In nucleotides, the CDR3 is TGTGCCAGCTCACCAGTATCACAGGCCTACGAGCAGTACTTC.

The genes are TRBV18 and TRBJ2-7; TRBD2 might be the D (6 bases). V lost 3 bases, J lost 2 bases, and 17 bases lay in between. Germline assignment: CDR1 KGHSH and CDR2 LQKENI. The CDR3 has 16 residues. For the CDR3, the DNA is TGTGCCAGCTCACCGAACCAGGGAAGGACTACCTACGAGCAGTACTTC. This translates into CASSPNQGRTTYEQYF.

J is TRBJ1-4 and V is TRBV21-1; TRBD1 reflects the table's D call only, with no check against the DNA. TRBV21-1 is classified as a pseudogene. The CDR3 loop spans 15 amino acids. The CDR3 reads CASSKSEGGDEKLFF. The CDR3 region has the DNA TGTGCCAGCAGCAAATCAGAAGGGGGTGATGAAAAACTGTTTTTT.

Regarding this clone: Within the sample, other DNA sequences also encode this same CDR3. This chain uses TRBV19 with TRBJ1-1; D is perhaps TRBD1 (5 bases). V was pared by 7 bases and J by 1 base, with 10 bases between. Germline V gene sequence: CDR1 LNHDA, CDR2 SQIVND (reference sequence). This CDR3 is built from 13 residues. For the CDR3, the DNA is TGTGCCAGTACCACTACAGGGAACACTGAAGCTTTCTTT. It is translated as CASTTTGNTEAFF.

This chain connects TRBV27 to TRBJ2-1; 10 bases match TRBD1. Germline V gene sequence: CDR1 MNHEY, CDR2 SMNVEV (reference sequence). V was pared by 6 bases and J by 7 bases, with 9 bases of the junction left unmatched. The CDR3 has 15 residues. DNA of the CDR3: TGTGCCAGCAGCCTAGGGGGACAGGGGTATAATGAGCAGTTCTTC. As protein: CASSLGGQGYNEQFF.

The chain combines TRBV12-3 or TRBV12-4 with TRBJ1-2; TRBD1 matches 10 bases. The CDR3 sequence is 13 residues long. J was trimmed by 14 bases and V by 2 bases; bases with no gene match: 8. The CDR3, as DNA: TGTGCCAGCAGTTTAAGACAGGGGGCTTTATGGACCTTC. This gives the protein CASSLRQGALWTF.

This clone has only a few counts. The CDR3, as DNA: TGTGCCAGCAGCTTAGGGGACAGGGGAGGATCACCCCTCCACTTT. Its translation is CASSLGDRGGSPLHF. The chain uses TRBV7-6 and TRBJ1-6; TRBD1 matches 10 bases. Losses at the gene ends were 1 base for V and 10 bases for J; bases not matched to a gene: 4. CDR3 length: 15 residues. CDR1 SGHVS and CDR2 FNYEAQ come from the germline V gene.

The CDR3 loop is CASSFEGGNTIYF. The CDR3 nucleotides are TGTGCCAGCAGCTTTGAGGGAGGAAACACCATATATTTT. The V gene is TRBV7-8, the J gene TRBJ1-3; D call uncertain. CDR1 is SGHVS and CDR2 is FQNEAQ in the germline V gene. With 3 bases removed from V and 4 bases from J, the gap between germline ends came to 7 bases. The CDR3 has 13 residues.

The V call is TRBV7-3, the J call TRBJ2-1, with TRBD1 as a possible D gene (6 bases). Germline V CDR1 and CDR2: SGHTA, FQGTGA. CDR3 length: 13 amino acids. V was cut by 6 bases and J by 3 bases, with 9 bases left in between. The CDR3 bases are TGTGCCAGCAGTGTGGACAGCTACAATGAGCAGTTCTTC. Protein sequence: CASSVDSYNEQFF.

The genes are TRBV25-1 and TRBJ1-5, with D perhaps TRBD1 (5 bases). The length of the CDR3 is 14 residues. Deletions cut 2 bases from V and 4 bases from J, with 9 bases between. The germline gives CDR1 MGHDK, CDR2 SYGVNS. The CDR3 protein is CASSEQGRNQPQHF. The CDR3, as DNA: TGTGCCAGCAGTGAACAGGGCCGTAATCAGCCCCAGCATTTT.

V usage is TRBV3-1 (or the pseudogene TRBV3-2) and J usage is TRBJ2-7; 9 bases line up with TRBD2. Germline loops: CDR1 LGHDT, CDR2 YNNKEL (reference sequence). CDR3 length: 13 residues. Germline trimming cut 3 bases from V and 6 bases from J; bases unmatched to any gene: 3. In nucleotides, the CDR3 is TGTGCCAGCAGCCAGGGACTAGCACTCGAGCAGTACTTC. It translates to CASSQGLALEQYF.

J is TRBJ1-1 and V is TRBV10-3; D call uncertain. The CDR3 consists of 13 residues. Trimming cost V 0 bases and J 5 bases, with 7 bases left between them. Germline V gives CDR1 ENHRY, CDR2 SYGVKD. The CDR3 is CAISESSSTEAFF. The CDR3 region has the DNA TGTGCCATCAGTGAGTCATCCAGTACTGAAGCTTTCTTT.

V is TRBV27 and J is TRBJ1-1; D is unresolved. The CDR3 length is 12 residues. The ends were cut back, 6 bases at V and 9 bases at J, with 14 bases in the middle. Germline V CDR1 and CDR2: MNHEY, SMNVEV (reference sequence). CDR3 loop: CASREREEKAFF. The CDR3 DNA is TGTGCCAGCAGAGAAAGGGAGGAGAAAGCTTTCTTT.

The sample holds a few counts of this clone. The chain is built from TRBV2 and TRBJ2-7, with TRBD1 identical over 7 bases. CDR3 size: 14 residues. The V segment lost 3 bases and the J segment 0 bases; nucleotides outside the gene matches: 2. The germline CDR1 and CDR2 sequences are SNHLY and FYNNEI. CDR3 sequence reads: CASSDRGSSYEQYF. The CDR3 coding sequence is TGTGCCAGCAGTGACAGGGGGAGCTCCTACGAGCAGTACTTC.

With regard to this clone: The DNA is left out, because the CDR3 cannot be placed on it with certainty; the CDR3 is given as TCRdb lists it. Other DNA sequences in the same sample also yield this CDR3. CDR3 region: CASSSSTGYGYTF. This sequence joins TRBV12-3 or TRBV12-4 and TRBJ1-2. The CDR3 is made up of 13 amino acids, end residues included.

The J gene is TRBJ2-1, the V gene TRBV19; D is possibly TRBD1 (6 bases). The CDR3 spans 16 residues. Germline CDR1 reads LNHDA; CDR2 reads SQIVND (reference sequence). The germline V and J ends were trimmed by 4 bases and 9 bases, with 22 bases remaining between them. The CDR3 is CASSRYRVPQGSEQFF. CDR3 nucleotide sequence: TGTGCCAGTAGTAGATACAGGGTCCCACAAGGGAGTGAGCAGTTCTTC.

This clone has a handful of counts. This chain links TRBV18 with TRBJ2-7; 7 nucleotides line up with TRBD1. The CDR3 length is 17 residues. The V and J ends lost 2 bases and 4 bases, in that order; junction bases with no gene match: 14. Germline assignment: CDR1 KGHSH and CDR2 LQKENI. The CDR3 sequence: CASSPLAQRQGFYEQYF. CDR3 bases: TGTGCCAGCTCACCATTGGCTCAGAGACAGGGTTTTTACGAGCAGTACTTC. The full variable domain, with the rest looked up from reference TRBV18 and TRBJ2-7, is NAGVMQNPRHLVRRRGQEARLRCSPMKGHSHVYWYRQLPEEGLKFMVYLQKENIIDESGMPKERFSAEFPKEGPSILRIQQVVRGDSAAYFCASSPLAQRQGFYEQYFGPGTRLTVT.

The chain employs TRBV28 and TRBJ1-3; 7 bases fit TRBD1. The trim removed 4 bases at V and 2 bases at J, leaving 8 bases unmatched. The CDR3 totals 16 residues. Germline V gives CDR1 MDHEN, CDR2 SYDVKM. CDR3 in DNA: TGTGCCAGCAGTTCAACTTACCAGGGGGCTGGAAACACCATATATTTT. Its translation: CASSSTYQGAGNTIYF.

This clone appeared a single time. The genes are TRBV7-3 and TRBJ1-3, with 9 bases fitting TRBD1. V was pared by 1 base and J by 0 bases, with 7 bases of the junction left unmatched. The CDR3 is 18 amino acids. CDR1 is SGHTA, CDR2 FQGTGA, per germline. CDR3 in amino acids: CASSLKRPGQGSGNTIYF. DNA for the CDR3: TGTGCCAGCAGCTTAAAAAGGCCGGGACAGGGCTCTGGAAACACCATATATTTT.

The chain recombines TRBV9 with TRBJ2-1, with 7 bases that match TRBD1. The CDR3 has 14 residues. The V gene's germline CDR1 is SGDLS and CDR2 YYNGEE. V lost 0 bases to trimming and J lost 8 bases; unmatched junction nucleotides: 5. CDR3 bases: TGTGCCAGCAGCGTAGGACAGGGCATGGATGAGCAGTTCTTC. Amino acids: CASSVGQGMDEQFF.

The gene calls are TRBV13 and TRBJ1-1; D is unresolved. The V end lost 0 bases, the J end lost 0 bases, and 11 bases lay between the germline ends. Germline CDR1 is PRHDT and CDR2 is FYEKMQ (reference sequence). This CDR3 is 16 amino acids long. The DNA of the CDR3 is TGTGCCAGCAGCTTAGGCCAGGCCAGCATGAACACTGAAGCTTTCTTT. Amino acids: CASSLGQASMNTEAFF.

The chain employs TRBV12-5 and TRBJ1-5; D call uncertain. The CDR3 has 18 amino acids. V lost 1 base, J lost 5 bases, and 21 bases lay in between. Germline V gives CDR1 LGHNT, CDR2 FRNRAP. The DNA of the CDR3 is TGTGCTAGTGGTTTGGCCGGACCTCGGAGGGAAGGAGATCAGCCCCAGCATTTT. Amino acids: CASGLAGPRREGDQPQHF.

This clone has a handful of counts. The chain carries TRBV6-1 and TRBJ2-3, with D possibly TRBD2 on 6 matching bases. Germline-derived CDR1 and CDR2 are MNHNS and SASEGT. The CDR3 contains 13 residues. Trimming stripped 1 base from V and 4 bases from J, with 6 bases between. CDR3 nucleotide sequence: TGTGCCAGCAGTGAAGTAGCGGCAGATACGCAGTATTTT. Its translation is CASSEVAADTQYF.

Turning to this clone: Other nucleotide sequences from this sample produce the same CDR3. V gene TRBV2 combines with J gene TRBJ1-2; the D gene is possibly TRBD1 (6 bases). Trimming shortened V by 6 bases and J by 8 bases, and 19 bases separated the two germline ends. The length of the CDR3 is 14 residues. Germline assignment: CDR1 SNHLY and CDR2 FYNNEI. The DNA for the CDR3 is TGTGCCAGCAGGCGGGGGCGGGAGTTGGGCGGCTACACCTTC. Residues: CASRRGRELGGYTF.

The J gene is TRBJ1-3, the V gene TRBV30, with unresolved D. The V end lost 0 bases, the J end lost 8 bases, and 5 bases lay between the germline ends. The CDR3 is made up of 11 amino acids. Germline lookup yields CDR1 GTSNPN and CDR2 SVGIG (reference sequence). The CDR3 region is CAWSVRDTIYF. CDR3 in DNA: TGTGCCTGGAGTGTACGGGACACCATATATTTT.

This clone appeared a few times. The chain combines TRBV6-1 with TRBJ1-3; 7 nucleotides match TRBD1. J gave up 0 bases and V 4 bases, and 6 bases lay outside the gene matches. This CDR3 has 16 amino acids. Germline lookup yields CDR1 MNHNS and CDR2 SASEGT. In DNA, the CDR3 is TGTGCCAGCAGTGGCGGACAGGAACACTCTGGAAACACCATATATTTT. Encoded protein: CASSGGQEHSGNTIYF.

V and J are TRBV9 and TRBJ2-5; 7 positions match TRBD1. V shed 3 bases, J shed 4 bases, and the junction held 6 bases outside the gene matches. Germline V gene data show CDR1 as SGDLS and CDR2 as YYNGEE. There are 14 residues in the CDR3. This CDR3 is CASSARRQGETQYF. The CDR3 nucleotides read TGTGCCAGCAGCGCAAGAAGACAGGGAGAGACCCAGTACTTC.

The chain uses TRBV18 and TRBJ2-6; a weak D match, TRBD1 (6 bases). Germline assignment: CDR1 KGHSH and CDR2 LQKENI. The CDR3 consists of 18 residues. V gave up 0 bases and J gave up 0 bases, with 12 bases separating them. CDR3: CASSPPLRGSSGANVLTF. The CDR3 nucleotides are TGTGCCAGCTCACCACCTCTTAGGGGGTCCTCTGGGGCCAACGTCCTGACTTTC.

The CDR3: CASSPGGNHQPQHF. As DNA, the CDR3 is TGTGCCAGCAGTCCAGGGGGCAACCATCAGCCCCAGCATTTT. V and J are TRBV6-5 and TRBJ1-5; 8 nucleotides agree with TRBD1. Germline values: CDR1 MNHEY, CDR2 SVGAGI. The CDR3 runs 14 residues. V was pared by 5 bases and J by 5 bases, with 5 bases of the junction left unmatched.

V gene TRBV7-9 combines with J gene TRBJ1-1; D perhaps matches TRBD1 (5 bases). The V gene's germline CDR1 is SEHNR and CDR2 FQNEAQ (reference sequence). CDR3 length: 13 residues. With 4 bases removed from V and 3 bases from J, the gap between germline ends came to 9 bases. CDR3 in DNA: TGTGCCAGCAGCTCAGGGATGGACACTGAAGCTTTCTTT. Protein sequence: CASSSGMDTEAFF.

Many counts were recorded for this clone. CDR3 coding DNA: TGTGCCTGGAGTATACCTGGGACAGCTAACACTGAAGCTTTCTTT. Amino acids: CAWSIPGTANTEAFF. The chain combines TRBV30 with TRBJ1-1; TRBD1 matches at 7 bases. V shed 2 bases and J 2 bases; nucleotides not matched to a gene: 8. The germline gives CDR1 GTSNPN, CDR2 SVGIG (reference sequence). This CDR3 comprises 15 residues.